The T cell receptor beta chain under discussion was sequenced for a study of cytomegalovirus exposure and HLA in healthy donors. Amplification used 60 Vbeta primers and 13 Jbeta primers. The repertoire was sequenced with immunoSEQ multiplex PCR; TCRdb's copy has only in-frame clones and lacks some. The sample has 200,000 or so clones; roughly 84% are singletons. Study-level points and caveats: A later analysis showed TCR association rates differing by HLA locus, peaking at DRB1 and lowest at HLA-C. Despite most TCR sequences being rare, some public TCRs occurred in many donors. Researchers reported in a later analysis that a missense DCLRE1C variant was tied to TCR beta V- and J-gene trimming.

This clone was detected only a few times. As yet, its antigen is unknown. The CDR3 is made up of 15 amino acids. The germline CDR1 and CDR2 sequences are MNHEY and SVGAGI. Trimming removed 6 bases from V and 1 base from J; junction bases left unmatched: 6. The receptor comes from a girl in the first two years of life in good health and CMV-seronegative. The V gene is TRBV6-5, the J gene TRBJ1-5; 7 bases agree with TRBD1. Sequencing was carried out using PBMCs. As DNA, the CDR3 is TGTGCCAGCAGGACAGGGTTGAGGAGCAATCAGCCCCAGCATTTT. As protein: CASRTGLRSNQPQHF.